The 8 T cell receptor beta chains given below trace back to one sample, sequenced in a study of Ad26.COV2.S vaccination and SARS-CoV-2 variants. Measured with immunoSEQ multiplex PCR; TCRdb has only the in-frame clones, and not every one. Of hundreds of thousands of clones in the sample, 80% to 90% were seen once. Treatment meaning: around 19 received Ad26.COV2.S at low or high dose, single or two shots; about 5 received placebo; per-sample allocation not given. Sampling happened 63 days after the first vaccine or placebo injection. Sample: peripheral blood, taken in a trial of Ad26.COV2.S vaccine versus placebo. The receptor set was obtained from a person between 18 and 65 years old who received the Ad26.COV2.S COVID-19 vaccine or a placebo.

The chain couples TRBV7-2 to TRBJ2-3; TRBD2 aligns across 11 bases. Trimming took 5 bases from V and 3 from J; bases not matched to a gene: 4. The CDR3 runs 15 residues. CDR1 and CDR2 (germline): SGHTA, FQGNSA. CDR3 bases: TGTGCCAGCAGCCGGACTAGCGGGCCAACAGATACGCAGTATTTT. Translating it yields CASSRTSGPTDTQYF.

The CDR3 is CASSTGTGAGANVLTF. The CDR3 coding sequence is TGTGCCAGTAGTACGGGGACAGGAGCTGGGGCCAACGTCCTGACTTTC. V and J are TRBV19 and TRBJ2-6; 8 bases align to TRBD1. Losses at the gene ends were 4 bases for V and 2 bases for J; bases not matched to a gene: 4. CDR1 is LNHDA and CDR2 is SQIVND in the germline V gene (reference sequence). CDR3 length equals 16 residues.

The chain has TRBV30 and TRBJ2-7, with unresolved D. Trimming pared 5 bases from V and 5 bases from J, leaving 10 bases between. The germline V gene has CDR1 GTSNPN and CDR2 SVGIG (reference sequence). This CDR3 has 11 amino acids. CDR3 coding DNA: TGTGCCTGGGCTCGAGGCCACGAGCAGTACTTC. This translates into CAWARGHEQYF.

V and J are TRBV21-1 and TRBJ2-7; the table assigns TRBD2, which was not confirmed against the DNA. TRBV21-1 is designated a pseudogene. The CDR3 runs to 13 residues. CDR3: CASSQREGGEQYF. CDR3 DNA: TGTGCCAGCAGCCAGAGGGAGGGGGGCGAGCAGTACTTC.

This clone was seen repeatedly, ten times or more. V is TRBV9 and J is TRBJ1-1, with TRBD1 matching over 10 bases. Per the germline V gene, CDR1 is SGDLS and CDR2 is YYNGEE. V lost 4 bases to trimming and J lost 0 bases; unmatched junction nucleotides: 6. This CDR3 has 16 amino acids. The DNA of the CDR3 is TGTGCCAGCAGCCCCAGACAGGGGGCGATGAACACTGAAGCTTTCTTT. Translation: CASSPRQGAMNTEAFF.

The chain joins TRBV4-1 to TRBJ1-3; 9 positions agree with TRBD1. CDR3 size: 16 residues. Losses at the gene ends were 2 bases for V and 4 bases for J; bases not matched to a gene: 6. Germline assignment: CDR1 MGHRA and CDR2 YSYEKL. CDR3 region: CASSQPQGAIGNTIYF. In DNA form, the CDR3 reads TGCGCCAGCAGCCAACCACAGGGGGCAATCGGAAACACCATATATTTT.

The genes are TRBV3-1 (or the pseudogene TRBV3-2) and TRBJ2-1, with TRBD2 identical over 8 bases. The J segment lost 3 bases and the V segment lost 4 bases, leaving 5 bases of the junction unmatched. CDR1 is LGHDT, CDR2 YNNKEL, per germline (reference sequence). The CDR3 covers 15 residues. CDR3 bases: TGTGCCAGCAGCCTTTTAGCGGGACTCTACAATGAGCAGTTCTTC. It specifies CASSLLAGLYNEQFF.

This chain joins TRBV3-1 (or the pseudogene TRBV3-2) and TRBJ2-5, with 10 nucleotides matching TRBD2. After removal of 0 bases from V and 4 bases from J, the junction contained 11 bases not matched to a gene. The CDR3 is 18 amino acids. Germline loops: CDR1 LGHDT, CDR2 YNNKEL (reference sequence). The chain's CDR3 is CASSQESSGGGERETQYF. Here the CDR3 DNA reads TGTGCCAGCAGCCAAGAGTCTAGCGGGGGAGGGGAGCGAGAGACCCAGTACTTC.